What follows is one T cell receptor beta chain and its context. The sample comes from a study of blood T cell repertoires in COVID-19. The V gene's germline CDR1 is MNHEY and CDR2 SVGAGI. V gave up 0 bases and J gave up 2 bases, with 10 bases separating them. The CDR3 has 15 amino acids. Some clones are missing from TCRdb's copy, which holds only in-frame ones; the method was immunoSEQ multiplex PCR. The data hold under 250,000 clones, with less than 85% observed a single time. The chain links TRBV6-5 to TRBJ1-2; D may be TRBD1 (5 bases). This TCR was sampled from a man in his sixties who had recovered from COVID-19. Sequenced: PBMCs or T cells enriched from blood (not recorded which). CDR3 bases: TGTGCCAGCAGTTACTCTGGCAGGGAAAACTATGGCTACACCTTC. Amino acids: CASSYSGRENYGYTF.